The T cell receptor beta chain described here comes from a study of vaccination and CD4 T cells after COVID-19. Study-wide findings and caveats: For SARS-CoV-2-reactive clonotypes, the median went from about 20 to 38, a nonsignificant increase.

V was shortened by 6 bases and J by 5 bases, with 11 bases between the two germline ends. The CDR3 extends over 13 amino acids. Sequenced with the Oncomine TCR Beta short-read assay was DNA taken from cultured CD4+ T cells. A single record per CDR3 protein comes from TCRdb applying MiXCR to the PCR reads. This sample carries about 3,500 distinct CDR3 sequences, around a fifth of them seen once, and the ten largest clones take about 26%. The treatment here: roughly 11-day PBMC culture with coronavirus spike peptide pools or control peptides (ViraFEST assay). Positive PCR dates ranged from March to December 2020; these dates predated US Alpha, Beta and Delta variants. Notes on this clonotype: Its cognate antigen is unknown.

The source is a human donor who had recovered from COVID-19. The chain links TRBV12-3 or TRBV12-4 to TRBJ1-5, with D uncertain. The sequenced sample consisted of CD4+ T cells from blood, cultured in vitro. The CDR3 reads CASRLREDQPQHF. CDR3 sequence (DNA): TGTGCCAGCAGACTTCGTGAGGATCAGCCCCAGCATTTT.